This T cell receptor beta chain was sequenced in a study of shared clonotypes between healthy human individuals. Study summary: Researchers assigned three CD4 naive, three CD4 memory, two CD8 naive and one CD8 memory plate to each donor. Study findings and constraints: An anticipated effect of sequencing depth on clonotype sharing among donors was recognized.

Naive-designated CD8 cells lacked CD45RO, were positively enriched for CCR7, and omitted terminally differentiated effector memory CD45RA+ cells. This clone appeared a single time. Its antigen is still unknown. It was across several immunoSEQ plates that each subset's genomic DNA was evenly split. Sequencing was performed with immunoSEQ multiplex PCR; in TCRdb, only in-frame clones are kept and a portion is missing. The table lists hundreds of thousands of clones, approximately 95% of them singletons, with around 0.12% in the top ten. The germline CDR1 and CDR2 sequences are SEHNR and FQNEAQ (reference sequence). V was pared by 1 base and J by 2 bases, with 17 bases between. The CDR3 is 17 amino acids.

The TCR was taken from a woman younger than 45 in good health. The rearrangement joins TRBV7-9 to TRBJ1-1; a weak D match, TRBD1 (6 bases). The sample was naive CD8+ T cells sorted from blood. This CDR3 reads CASSLGDSGTRNTEAFF. The DNA for the CDR3 is TGTGCCAGCAGCTTAGGGGATTCGGGGACAAGAAACACTGAAGCTTTCTTT.